The sequence of this T cell receptor (beta chain) was determined in a study of cytomegalovirus exposure and HLA in healthy donors listed by TCRdb under 2017. Regarding the research as a whole: An earlier analysis of approximately 550 of the donors reported about 290 Gb of sequence data and some 100 million unique TCR beta sequences from 150 million to 200 million T cells. The study aimed to test whether cataloging public T cell receptors could reveal signatures of past pathogen exposure. A separate validation cohort of 100 to 150 different subjects was used in addition to the roughly 620-subject first cohort. HLA typing included class I and class II loci at four-digit resolution. On average, roughly 240,000 unique TCR beta nucleotide sequences were sequenced per donor among more than 350 genotyped donors of the cohort, with approximately 18% of those sequences being non-productive. All discovery cohort repertoires had been generated on a single sequencing platform. The number of donors typed differed by locus, with 629-630 for A, B, C, DRB1 and DQB1, more than 500 for DQA1, 600 to 610 for DPA1, and around 430 for DPB1. Because of strong linkage in the cohort, five DR-DQ haplotypes were treated as single units for association and clustering. Using immunosequencing, the study profiled T cell repertoires from 500 to 800 subjects and related those repertoires to cytomegalovirus serostatus. The later analysis used no new phenotypic data to find candidate immune exposures, relying instead on TCR beta sequences and their occurrence across donors. High-throughput TCR immunosequencing, statistical association of individual TCRs with disease status, and machine learning were combined to predict cytomegalovirus infection status. Alongside the repertoire data, information on donor age, sex, ethnicity and CMV serostatus was compiled. A later genetic analysis used genome-wide SNP genotypes for about three fifths of the 666 donors, treating that subset as a discovery cohort. Of the approximately 400 genotyped donors, more than 75% were placed in the genetic ancestry cluster associated with self-reported Caucasian donors. A later analysis re-analyzed previously published TCR beta repertoires from 660 or so donors and added high-resolution HLA genotyping to study TCR occurrence patterns. In an earlier analysis of around 540 of the donors, high-throughput TCR beta sequencing was used to judge whether each TCR beta V gene segment behaved as functional or pseudogenic. Approximately 300 gigabases of sequencing data and around 88 million unique TCR sequences made up an early release that covered under 750 HLA-typed donors. Points the paper makes about the study in general: Presence/absence analyses assumed roughly uniform sequencing depth across donors, an assumption that may not hold. Compared with equally common non-associated chains, HLA-associated TCR beta chains in a later analysis were more clonally expanded and had lower generation probabilities. Specific HLA alleles were associated with 16,951 TCR beta sequences at a false discovery rate of 0.05 in a later analysis. Only TCR beta chains were sequenced in this cohort, and the absence of alpha or paired-chain data limited detectable features. When HLA alleles, especially DR and DQ, strongly co-occurred, attributing TCR associations to individual alleles was difficult. In a later analysis, most CMV-associated TCR beta chains were found to appear HLA-restricted, with HLA associations seemingly driven largely by CMV exposure. The authors suggested that the approach could potentially be generalized to other disease states and immunological phenotypes. Linkage disequilibrium might explain the correlated functional status among segregating V segments, but an unknown experimental factor could not be ruled out. A further reported finding was that TCR beta sequences accurately predicted the HLA-A and HLA-B alleles for most subjects in the first cohort. Because some donors lacked HLA typing at each locus, the association tests relied only on the typed subset. Because counts were too low, 15 to 20 rarely observed V segments, including chromosome 9 orphons, were excluded from the earlier analysis of roughly 580 of the donors. In the study, 150 to 200 TCR beta chains were listed as associated with cytomegalovirus. A later analysis reported that several top co-occurrence clusters appeared linked to parvovirus B19, influenza, CMV and Epstein-Barr virus. In vitro tests confirmed that a few of the cytomegalovirus-associated TCR beta chains recognize cytomegalovirus antigens. CMV serostatus was the only immune exposure information available for the cohort. Across donors, most TCR sequences were observed very rarely, whereas some public TCRs were present in many individuals. In a later analysis, the rate of TCR association differed among HLA loci, with DRB1 alleles having the most associated TCRs and HLA-C alleles having the fewest. Some IMGT-functional V segments, including TRBV6-2 and TRBV6-3, could not be distinguished by the 87-base-pair reads and were therefore excluded. A cluster of highly shared sequence variants was judged likely to be a technical artifact of the sequencing pipeline. The classifier was reported to diagnose cytomegalovirus status with high specificity and sensitivity in both the original cohort and the validation cohort. In a later genetic analysis, fewer N-insertions in productive TCRs were reported among donors in an Asian-associated ancestry cluster than the approximately 670-donor mean. An association between a missense DCLRE1C variant and V-gene and J-gene trimming of TCR beta chains was found in a later genetic analysis and replicated in an independent cohort. In an earlier analysis of approximately 590 of the donors, most TCR beta V segments were observed in productive rearrangements about 90% or about 30% of the time, broadly matching IMGT annotations.

The cohort comprised around 700 healthy bone marrow donors. At the time of sampling, all cohort members were nominally healthy, though unrecorded immune exposures were likely present. The donor tested CMV seropositive, placing the donor among the 250 to 350 seropositive members of the cohort. A peripheral blood sample was provided by each donor, and peripheral blood mononuclear cells were used for TCR beta sequencing. Genomic DNA extraction from the blood cell samples was performed with the Qiagen DNeasy Blood Extraction Kit. Library construction relied on the immunoSEQ multiplex PCR assay. For the multiplex PCR, a mixture combining 60 forward primers for TCR Vbeta segments and 13 reverse primers for TCR Jbeta segments was used. The CDR3 region of rearranged TCR beta genes was amplified from genomic DNA by a multiplex PCR assay. On the Illumina HiSeq System, the amplified TCR beta libraries were sequenced as 87-base-pair reads. In the paper's pipeline: A later analysis tallied 80 million to 95 million unique TCR beta chains across the 600 to 700 repertoires, and around 10 million of those chains were shared by two or more donors. Raw reads were error-corrected and collapsed into unique sequences by a nearest-neighbor algorithm in which closely related sequences were merged to remove PCR and sequencing errors. Alignment of CDR3 sequences to IMGT reference sequences was used to assign V, D and J gene segments. For a sequence to be retained, a match of at least six nucleotides was required to both a V gene segment and a J gene segment. A rearrangement counted as productive if the CDR3 had no stop codons and remained in frame with V and J, and every other rearrangement counted as non-productive. Following IMGT convention, CDR3 was defined as the stretch from the second conserved V-encoded cysteine up to the conserved J-encoded phenylalanine. In an earlier analysis of around 640 of the donors, sequences lacking an unambiguous match to a single V gene segment were excluded. An earlier analysis of some 610 of the donors called V segments functional above 56.7% productive rearrangements and segregating when the between-donor standard deviation exceeded 5%. To diagnose cytomegalovirus status from the catalog of TCR beta chain sequences, a statistical classification framework was built. In a later analysis, TCR nucleotide sequences were compared against IMGT/GENE-DB human TR gene sequences so that V and J genes could be assigned. In a later analysis, CDR3 sequences and most-parsimonious VDJ recombination scenarios were assigned using the TCRdist pipeline. A later analysis defined each TCR beta chain by its CDR3 amino acid sequence plus V-gene family, and excluded reads lacking a unique V-gene family. To address suspected cross-contamination and a sequencing artifact, a later analysis removed approximately 600 highly shared, low-generation-probability nucleotide sequences. In a later analysis, a clonal expansion index for each public chain was calculated from normalized within-repertoire ranks of inferred template counts. A later analysis computed generation probabilities with a VDJ recombination model fitted to out-of-frame rearrangements, and checked the results against IGoR. In a later analysis, hypergeometric tests were used to score TCR-TCR, TCR-HLA and TCR-CMV co-occurrence, with a repertoire-size bias correction applied to TCR pairs. A later analysis estimated false discovery rates by permuting HLA or CMV assignments 20 times. In a later analysis, co-occurring TCRs were grouped with DBSCAN, and TCRdist sequence similarity was added when clustering was performed within HLA-allele-positive subsets. Co-occurrence clustering excluded repertoires with fewer than 30,000 or more than 120,000 public chains, plus five with anomalous nucleotide sharing. TCRdb took over this immuneACCESS table, retaining in-frame rearrangements with V and J assigned. Such tables are incomplete; in checked studies, under half of the missing clones stem from an unresolved V gene, and the remainder is unexplained. V and J calls and clone size are given by that table; D and trimming were obtained from the DNA. In this sample the table shows some 200,000 clones, over 9.5% of which occur a single time. Together, the top ten hold under 10% of the sample.

As encoded in the germline V gene, CDR1 is SGHNT while CDR2 is YENEEA. The V end gives up 2 bases and the J end 9 bases, leaving 5 bases in the junction not matched to a gene. Measured from the cysteine to the phenylalanine, the CDR3 is 14 residues long. This entry keeps only the CDR3 DNA: 42 bases, framed from base 1. In this sample, this clone turned up once. Which antigen it targets is not known. Base qualities were left out, and no much larger clone turns up one base away. This clonotype was obtained from a man aged 50 to 60 in good health and CMV-seropositive. Sequencing was performed on PBMCs. The chain is made from TRBV11-3 and TRBJ2-1; TRBD2 lines up with 9 middle nucleotides. The base sequence is TGTGCCAGCAGCTTAAAGCGGGGGGCGACTGAGCAGTTCTTC. The translation is CASSLKRGATEQFF.